This T cell receptor (beta chain) stems from a study of blood T cell repertoires in COVID-19. Study context: T cells, B-cell-depleted T cells, or PBMCs provided the cDNA or gDNA that served as material.

This clone came up once. Trimming removed 6 bases from V and 9 bases from J, with 15 bases in between. CDR1 and CDR2 (germline): SNHLY, FYNNEI. The CDR3 sequence is 13 residues long. Here immunoSEQ multiplex PCR was the method, and the copy in TCRdb shows in-frame clones only, minus some. The sample includes more than 90,000 clones, approximately 79% of them seen just once. The genes are TRBV2 and TRBJ1-5, with TRBD1 as a possible D gene (6 bases). The sequencing sample was made of peripheral blood. The TCR was taken from a man in his fifties with acute or convalescent COVID-19. The CDR3 sequence: CASSTTGRRPQHF. In DNA form, the CDR3 reads TGTGCCAGCAGCACGACAGGCCGTCGGCCCCAGCATTTT.